The present T cell receptor (beta chain) was sequenced within a study of radiotherapy plus CTLA-4 blockade in lung cancer. Study-wide findings and caveats: Among blood TCR repertoires after radiotherapy plus ipilimumab, tumor-derived clones expanded.

To note about this clone: The antigen is not known.

Method: immunoSEQ multiplex PCR; TCRdb's copy keeps in-frame clones and lacks some. Here the sample spans over 100,000 clones, 75% to 90% being singletons. The V gene end was trimmed by 3 bases and the J gene end by 2 bases; junction bases not matched to a gene: 8. Per the germline V gene, CDR1 is SGHRS and CDR2 is YFSETQ. The CDR3 has 16 amino acids. J is TRBJ2-1 and V is TRBV5-1, with 7 bases that match TRBD2. This TCR was sampled from a human donor with non-small cell lung cancer that progressed on radiotherapy plus ipilimumab. The source material was peripheral blood, sampled from a patient treated with radiotherapy plus ipilimumab. This CDR3 is CASSSQLAVTYNEQFF. The CDR3 bases are TGCGCCAGCAGCTCTCAGCTAGCGGTAACCTACAATGAGCAGTTCTTC.